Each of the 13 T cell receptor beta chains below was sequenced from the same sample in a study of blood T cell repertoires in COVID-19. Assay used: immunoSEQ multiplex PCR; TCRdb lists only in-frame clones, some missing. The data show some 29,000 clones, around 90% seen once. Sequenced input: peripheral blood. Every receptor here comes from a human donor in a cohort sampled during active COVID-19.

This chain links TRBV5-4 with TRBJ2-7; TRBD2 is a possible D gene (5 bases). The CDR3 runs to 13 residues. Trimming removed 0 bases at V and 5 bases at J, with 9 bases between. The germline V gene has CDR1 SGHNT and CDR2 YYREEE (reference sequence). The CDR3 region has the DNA TGTGCCAGCAGCTTGGGGGCGAGGGACGAGCAGTACTTC. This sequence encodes CASSLGARDEQYF. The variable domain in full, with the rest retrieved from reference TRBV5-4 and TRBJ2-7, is ETGVTQSPTHLIKTRGQQVTLRCSSQSGHNTVSWYQQALGQGPQFIFQYYREEENGRGNFPPRFSGLQFPNYSSELNVNALELDDSALYLCASSLGARDEQYFGPGTRLTVT.

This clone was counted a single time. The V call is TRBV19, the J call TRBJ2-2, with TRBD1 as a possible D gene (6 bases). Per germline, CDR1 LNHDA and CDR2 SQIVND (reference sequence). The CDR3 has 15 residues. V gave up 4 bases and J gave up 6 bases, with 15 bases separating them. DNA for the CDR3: TGTGCCAGTAGTAGAGTCAGGGGCAATGCCGGGGAGCTGTTTTTT. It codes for CASSRVRGNAGELFF.

CDR3 nucleotides: TGTGCCAGCAGCGGCCGGGACACCAGGGTTTCGCATTTT. Its protein product is CASSGRDTRVSHF. The chain employs TRBV7-9 and TRBJ1-5; weak D call: TRBD1 (6 bases). V was pared by 5 bases and J by 15 bases, with 20 bases between. This CDR3 has 13 residues. Germline lookup yields CDR1 SEHNR and CDR2 FQNEAQ (reference sequence).

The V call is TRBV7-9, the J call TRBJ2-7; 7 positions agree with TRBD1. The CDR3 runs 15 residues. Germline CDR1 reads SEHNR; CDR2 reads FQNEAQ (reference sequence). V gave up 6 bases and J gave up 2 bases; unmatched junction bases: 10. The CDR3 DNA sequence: TGTGCCAGCAGAGGCGACAGGGCGAGTCCCTACGAGCAGTACTTC. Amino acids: CASRGDRASPYEQYF.

As DNA, the CDR3 is TGTGCCAGCAGCTCCTGGGGCGCCTACAATGAGCAGTTCTTC. Protein product: CASSSWGAYNEQFF. The rearrangement uses TRBV5-8 and TRBJ2-1, with D possibly TRBD1 on 5 matching bases. The ends were cut back, 3 bases at V and 2 bases at J, with 9 bases in the middle. The germline V gene encodes CDR1 SGHTS and CDR2 YDEGEE. This CDR3 spans 14 amino acids. The full variable domain, in which reference TRBV5-8 and TRBJ2-1 provide the parts outside the CDR3, is EAGVTQSPTHLIKTRGQQATLRCSPISGHTSVYWYQQALGLGLQFLLWYDEGEERNRGNFPPRFSGRQFPNYSSELNVNALELEDSALYLCASSSWGAYNEQFFGPGTRLTVL.

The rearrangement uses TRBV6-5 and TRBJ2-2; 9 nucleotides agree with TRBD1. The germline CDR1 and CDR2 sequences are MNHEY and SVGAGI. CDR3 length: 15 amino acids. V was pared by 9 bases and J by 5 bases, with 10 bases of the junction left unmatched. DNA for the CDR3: TGTGCCAGTTATACAGGGGGCAGCGGGACCGGGGAGCTGTTTTTT. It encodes CASYTGGSGTGELFF.

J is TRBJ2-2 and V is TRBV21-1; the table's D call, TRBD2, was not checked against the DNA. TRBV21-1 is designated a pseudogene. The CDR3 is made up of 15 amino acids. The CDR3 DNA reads TGTGCCAGCATCCAGCCGAAAGGGAGCACCGGGGAGCTGTTTTTT. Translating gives CASIQPKGSTGELFF.

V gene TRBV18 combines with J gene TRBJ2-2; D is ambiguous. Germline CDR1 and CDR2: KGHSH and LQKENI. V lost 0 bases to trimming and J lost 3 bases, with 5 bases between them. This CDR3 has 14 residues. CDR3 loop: CASSPPGDTGELFF. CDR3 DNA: TGTGCCAGCTCACCACCGGGCGACACCGGGGAGCTGTTTTTT. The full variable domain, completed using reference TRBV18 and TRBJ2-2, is NAGVMQNPRHLVRRRGQEARLRCSPMKGHSHVYWYRQLPEEGLKFMVYLQKENIIDESGMPKERFSAEFPKEGPSILRIQQVVRGDSAAYFCASSPPGDTGELFFGEGSRLTVL.

The CDR3 DNA sequence: TGCGCCAGTCGGACAGGGGGCACAACTAATGAAAAACTGTTTTTT. The encoded protein is CASRTGGTTNEKLFF. The rearrangement uses TRBV4-1 and TRBJ1-4, with 11 nucleotides matching TRBD1. The CDR3 runs to 15 residues. In germline, CDR1 is MGHRA, CDR2 YSYEKL. V gave up 9 bases and J gave up 0 bases; unmatched junction bases: 3.

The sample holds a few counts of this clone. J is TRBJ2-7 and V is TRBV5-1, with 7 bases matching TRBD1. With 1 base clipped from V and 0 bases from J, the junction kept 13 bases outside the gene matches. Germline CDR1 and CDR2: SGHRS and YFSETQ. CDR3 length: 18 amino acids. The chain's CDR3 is CASSLSRTGGLNSYEQYF. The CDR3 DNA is TGCGCCAGCAGCTTGAGCCGGACAGGAGGCTTAAACTCCTACGAGCAGTACTTC.

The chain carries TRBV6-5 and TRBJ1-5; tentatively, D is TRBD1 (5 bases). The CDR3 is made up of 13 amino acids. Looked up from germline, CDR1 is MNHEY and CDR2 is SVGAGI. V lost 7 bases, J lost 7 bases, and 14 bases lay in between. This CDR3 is CASTEVGGQPQHF. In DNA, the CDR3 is TGTGCCAGCACGGAGGTCGGGGGACAGCCCCAGCATTTT.

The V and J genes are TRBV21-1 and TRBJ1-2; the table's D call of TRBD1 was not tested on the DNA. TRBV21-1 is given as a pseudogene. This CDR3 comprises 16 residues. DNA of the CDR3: TGTGCCAGCAGCAAAGTTCCCGACAGGGCTAACTATGGCTACACCTTC. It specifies CASSKVPDRANYGYTF.

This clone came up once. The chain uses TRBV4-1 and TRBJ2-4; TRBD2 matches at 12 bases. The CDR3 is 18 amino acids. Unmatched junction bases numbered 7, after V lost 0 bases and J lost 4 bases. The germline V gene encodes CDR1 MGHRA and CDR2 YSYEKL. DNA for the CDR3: TGCGCCAGCAGCCAAGATCGGCTAGCGGGGGGGATTAAAAACATTCAGTACTTC. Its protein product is CASSQDRLAGGIKNIQYF.